The 20 T cell receptor beta chains below all came from one sample that was sequenced in a study of T cell responses to AZD1222 COVID-19 vaccine. Sequencing used immunoSEQ multiplex PCR; TCRdb keeps in-frame clones, though not all of them. The sample lists approximately 57,000 clones; about 90% were seen once. Sample: peripheral blood, taken on day 0 of AZD1222 vaccination. All receptors come from an adult in good health.

The gene calls are TRBV18 and TRBJ1-1, with D tentatively TRBD1 (6 bases). The germline V gene has CDR1 KGHSH and CDR2 LQKENI. V shed 3 bases and J shed 3 bases, with 11 bases lying between them. This CDR3 comprises 14 residues. CDR3 nucleotides: TGTGCCAGCTCACCCCCTGCAGGGGACACTGAAGCTTTCTTT. This codes for CASSPPAGDTEAFF.

V and J are TRBV6-6 and TRBJ2-1, with D possibly being TRBD2 (6 bases). V lost 1 base to trimming and J lost 5 bases, with 9 bases between them. The germline CDR1 and CDR2 sequences are MNHNY and SVGAGI (reference sequence). The CDR3 length is 14 residues. Here the CDR3 reads CASSYWDLNNEQFF. Written as DNA, the CDR3 is TGTGCCAGCAGTTACTGGGACTTAAACAATGAGCAGTTCTTC.

CDR3 bases: TGTGCCAGTAGTAGAGGGGCCCACATCAGGATAACCACTGAAGCTTTCTTT. Translation: CASSRGAHIRITTEAFF. The V gene is TRBV19, the J gene TRBJ1-1; a possible D gene is TRBD1 (5 bases). Germline values: CDR1 LNHDA, CDR2 SQIVND (reference sequence). V gave up 4 bases and J gave up 4 bases, with 22 bases separating them. This CDR3 has 17 residues. The entire variable domain, with the rest obtained from reference TRBV19 and TRBJ1-1, is as follows: DGGITQSPKYLFRKEGQNVTLSCEQNLNHDAMYWYRQDPGQGLRLIYYSQIVNDFQKGDIAEGYSVSREKKESFPLTVTSAQKNPTAFYLCASSRGAHIRITTEAFFGQGTRLTVV.

The CDR3 region is CASSLLTTGTIYF. The CDR3 DNA sequence: TGTGCCAGCAGTTTGTTGACGACGGGTACCATATATTTT. The gene calls are TRBV12-3 or TRBV12-4 and TRBJ1-3; D unclear. This CDR3 contains 13 residues. Trimming left V 3 bases short and J 10 bases short, with 13 bases between.

The chain links TRBV4-3 to TRBJ2-1, with 9 bases aligning to TRBD1. Germline CDR1 reads LGHNA; CDR2 reads YSLEER. Losses at the gene ends were 1 base for V and 9 bases for J; bases not matched to a gene: 10. The CDR3 length is 16 residues. The CDR3: CASSQGDRVGSGEQFF. The CDR3 DNA follows: TGCGCCAGCAGCCAAGGGGACAGGGTGGGGTCAGGTGAGCAGTTCTTC.

The chain joins TRBV28 to TRBJ2-7, with 7 bases matching TRBD1. The CDR3 extends over 14 amino acids. Germline V lookup: CDR1 MDHEN, CDR2 SYDVKM. Trimming removed 3 bases from V and 3 bases from J; junction bases left unmatched: 5. The CDR3 nucleotides are TGTGCCAGCAGTTTGAACAGGGGAATCTACGAGCAGTACTTC. Translating it yields CASSLNRGIYEQYF.

This clone occurred a few times. The rearrangement joins TRBV11-2 to TRBJ2-3, with D possibly matching TRBD1 (5 bases). This CDR3 is 16 amino acids long. Trimming left V 2 bases short and J 2 bases short, with 14 bases between. Germline-derived CDR1 and CDR2 are SGHAT and FQNNGV. In nucleotides, the CDR3 is TGTGCCAGCAGCTTACAGGGCTGGGGAAACACAGATACGCAGTATTTT. This encodes CASSLQGWGNTDTQYF.

The chain recombines TRBV7-3 with TRBJ2-1, with 12 bases fitting TRBD2. V shed 6 bases, J shed 6 bases, and the junction held 6 bases outside the gene matches. Germline V gene lookup returns CDR1 SGHTA and CDR2 FQGTGA. This CDR3 spans 15 amino acids. Written as DNA, the CDR3 is TGTGCCAGCAGTCGGCCGGGACTAGCGGGCAATGAGCAGTTCTTC. This translates into CASSRPGLAGNEQFF.

The V gene is TRBV9, the J gene TRBJ1-3, with D perhaps matching TRBD1 (5 bases). CDR3 length: 16 residues. The ends were cut back, 0 bases at V and 7 bases at J, with 17 bases in the middle. CDR1 is SGDLS and CDR2 is YYNGEE in the germline V gene. The CDR3 loop is CASSVGGRDVGNTIYF. Here the CDR3 DNA reads TGTGCCAGCAGCGTAGGTGGCAGGGATGTTGGCAACACCATATATTTT.

The rearrangement links TRBV28 to TRBJ2-1, with TRBD2 identical over 9 bases. Germline V gives CDR1 MDHEN, CDR2 SYDVKM. V lost 5 bases, J lost 4 bases, and 18 bases stayed unmatched. The CDR3 runs 19 residues. CDR3 sequence: CASSTWAGGQYTPYNEQFF. As DNA, the CDR3 is TGTGCCAGCAGTACGTGGGCGGGAGGGCAATATACCCCGTACAATGAGCAGTTCTTC.

V usage is TRBV29-1 and J usage is TRBJ2-5; 9 nucleotides agree with TRBD2. The CDR3 consists of 13 residues. The germline gives CDR1 SQVTM, CDR2 ANQGSEA. The V gene end was trimmed by 5 bases and the J gene end by 3 bases; junction bases not matched to a gene: 4. DNA of the CDR3: TGCAGCGTTCAAGCGGGGGGAGAAGAGACCCAGTACTTC. As protein: CSVQAGGEETQYF.

V usage is TRBV28 and J usage is TRBJ2-1, with 9 bases that match TRBD1. The V gene end was trimmed by 5 bases and the J gene end by 1 base; junction bases not matched to a gene: 6. The germline V gene encodes CDR1 MDHEN and CDR2 SYDVKM. CDR3 size: 16 residues. The CDR3 nucleotides read TGTGCCAGCAGTCCAGCCGGGACAGGGTCCTACAATGAGCAGTTCTTC. It is translated as CASSPAGTGSYNEQFF.

V is TRBV5-1 and J is TRBJ2-7; 7 nucleotides agree with TRBD2. This CDR3 has 15 amino acids. Germline lookup yields CDR1 SGHRS and CDR2 YFSETQ. The V and J ends lost 2 bases and 5 bases, in that order; junction bases with no gene match: 10. CDR3 amino acids: CASSFGGREADEQYF. The CDR3 DNA sequence: TGCGCCAGCAGCTTTGGAGGCCGGGAGGCCGACGAGCAGTACTTC.

The chain joins TRBV19 to TRBJ2-1; the match to TRBD2 covers 7 bases. Unmatched junction bases numbered 9, after V lost 4 bases and J lost 6 bases. Per the germline V gene, CDR1 is LNHDA and CDR2 is SQIVND (reference sequence). The CDR3 contains 15 residues. The DNA for the CDR3 is TGTGCCAGTAGTAAATGGGCGGGAGATTCCAATGAGCAGTTCTTC. Its translation: CASSKWAGDSNEQFF.

This clone has a handful of counts. The chain is built from TRBV4-2 and TRBJ2-3; D gene uncertain. Trimming shortened V by 4 bases and J by 4 bases, and 18 bases separated the two germline ends. Germline values: CDR1 LGHNA, CDR2 YNFKEQ. CDR3 length equals 16 residues. The CDR3 here is CASSPIYPSSPDTQYF. The CDR3 DNA is TGTGCCAGCAGCCCTATCTATCCGTCCTCCCCAGATACGCAGTATTTT.

This clone was found once. The chain employs TRBV27 and TRBJ2-7, with D possibly TRBD2 on 6 matching bases. The V end was cut by 5 bases, the J end by 0 bases, with 17 bases between. The CDR3 length is 16 residues. Germline CDR1 reads MNHEY; CDR2 reads SMNVEV (reference sequence). The CDR3: CASSLTGRGSSYEQYF. The CDR3, as DNA: TGTGCCAGCAGTCTAACGGGGCGGGGTAGCTCCTACGAGCAGTACTTC.

The chain employs TRBV7-2 and TRBJ2-7; D is possibly TRBD1 or TRBD2 (5 bases each). V lost 0 bases to trimming and J lost 4 bases, with 10 bases between them. The CDR3 totals 14 residues. Germline-derived CDR1 and CDR2 are SGHTA and FQGNSA. CDR3 amino acids: CASSLALGGYEQYF. The CDR3 DNA follows: TGTGCCAGCAGCTTAGCGCTTGGGGGTTACGAGCAGTACTTC. The full variable domain, completed using reference TRBV7-2 and TRBJ2-7, is GAGVSQSPSNKVTEKGKDVELRCDPISGHTALYWYRQSLGQGLEFLIYFQGNSAPDKSGLPSDRFSAERTGGSVSTLTIQRTQQEDSAVYLCASSLALGGYEQYFGPGTRLTVT.

This clone was observed once. The chain links TRBV5-1 to TRBJ1-1; 10 bases align to TRBD1. The length of the CDR3 is 15 residues. Per the germline V gene, CDR1 is SGHRS and CDR2 is YFSETQ. The V and J ends lost 6 bases and 6 bases, in that order; junction bases with no gene match: 11. The CDR3: CASTTRGQGYAEAFF. CDR3 coding DNA: TGCGCCAGCACGACTAGGGGACAGGGGTACGCTGAAGCTTTCTTT.

The CDR3 bases are TGTGCCTGGAGGTGGCAGGGTAACTATGGCTACACCTTC. This sequence encodes CAWRWQGNYGYTF. The chain carries TRBV30 and TRBJ1-2; D possibly corresponds to TRBD1 (5 bases). The CDR3 spans 13 residues. CDR1 is GTSNPN and CDR2 is SVGIG in the germline V gene (reference sequence). V lost 3 bases and J 1 base, leaving 9 bases between the germline ends.

The rearrangement joins TRBV6-5 to TRBJ1-2; no clear D gene. V was cut by 9 bases and J by 6 bases, with 11 bases left in between. CDR1 MNHEY and CDR2 SVGAGI come from the germline V gene. The CDR3 spans 11 residues. The CDR3 nucleotides are TGTGCCAGTTCGTCCCAGAATGGCTACACCTTC. Translated: CASSSQNGYTF.